This T cell receptor beta chain was captured by sequencing in a study of vaccination effects on CD4 cells after COVID-19. Study information: A couple of convalescent patients gave samples 16 days and one week before vaccination.

Of note for this clone: Its antigen remains unknown.

Viral peptide pools were used in the ViraFEST assay to expand antigen-specific CD4+ T cells, and sequencing came afterward. Culturing for more than eight days preceded CD4+ T cell isolation. PCR-confirmed SARS-CoV-2 infection occurred in the person between March and December 2020. The authors exchanged half the medium for IL-2 medium on days 3 and 7. Libraries were prepared by immunoSEQ multiplex PCR; TCRdb keeps only in-frame clonotypes and omits some of them. The sample contains 20,000 to 30,000 clones, approximately 79% of which appear only once. The germline V gene has CDR1 LGHNA and CDR2 YSLEER. V shed 4 bases, J shed 5 bases, and the junction held 12 bases outside the gene matches. This CDR3 contains 16 residues.

The chain recombines TRBV4-3 with TRBJ2-7, with 9 bases fitting TRBD1. The source material was CD4+ T cells from PBMCs cultured with SARS-CoV-2 spike peptides, sampled before COVID-19 vaccination. This sequence originates from a human donor who had a prior SARS-CoV-2 infection. The CDR3 spells CASSRWADRGLDEQYF. The CDR3, as DNA: TGCGCCAGCAGCCGTTGGGCCGACAGGGGGTTAGACGAGCAGTACTTC.